Here is one T cell receptor beta chain with its context. Its antigen is unidentified. The donors were part of the validation cohort of more than 90 subjects. That cohort was separate from the first cohort, which comprised about 730 subjects. This CDR3 has 11 amino acids. With 7 bases removed from V and 7 bases from J, the gap between germline ends came to 13 bases. Germline V gives CDR1 DFQATT, CDR2 SNEGSKA (reference sequence). The sample comes from a study of cytomegalovirus exposure and HLA in healthy donors. Broader study findings: The study labeled around 160 TCR beta chains cytomegalovirus-associated. Clusters of TCRs from the first cohort tended to co-occur in the 100 to 150 validation repertoires (as a later analysis found). Most sequenced TCRs were rare (though some public TCRs occurred in many donors).

Using immunoSEQ multiplex PCR, the repertoire was profiled, and TCRdb retains in-frame clones only, with some absent. The table includes fewer than 200,000 clones, about 90% detected once. The receptor comes from a woman aged 18-35 years in good health and CMV-seropositive. This sequence joins TRBV20-1 and TRBJ1-2; D is perhaps TRBD1 (5 bases). Sequencing input: PBMCs. In DNA form, the CDR3 reads TGCAGTGGCGCGACTGGGGCTGGCTACACCTTC. This sequence encodes CSGATGAGYTF.